This passage covers 25 T cell receptor beta chains from one sample sequenced in a study of shared clonotypes between healthy human individuals. Libraries were prepared by immunoSEQ multiplex PCR; TCRdb keeps only in-frame clonotypes and omits some of them. The repertoire holds more than 2,000,000 clones, with around 90% as singletons. Sequences were obtained from naive CD4+ T cells sorted from blood. Subset here: CD45RA+ positively selected. The receptor source for this set is a young man in good health.

This clone has just one count. No conserved phenylalanine or tryptophan is present at the end of the CDR3, so a read error is the likely explanation. It is unclear where the CDR3 begins or ends on the DNA, so no DNA is shown, and the CDR3 is as TCRdb lists it. V usage is TRBV4-1 and J usage is TRBJ1-2. 14 amino acids form the CDR3, both terminal residues included. Germline lookup yields CDR1 MGHRA and CDR2 YSYEKL. CDR3 sequence reads: CASSLLGIRPKVVL.

This rearrangement joins TRBV7-2 to TRBJ1-3; D may be TRBD1 (6 bases). The length of the CDR3 is 16 residues. The V end was cut by 4 bases, the J end by 5 bases, with 18 bases between. Germline V CDR1 and CDR2: SGHTA, FQGNSA. The CDR3 DNA reads as TGTGCCAGCAGCTCCCCTCGGGGGGGCGGTCGAAACACCATATATTTT. It translates to CASSSPRGGGRNTIYF.

Comments on this clone: The same CDR3 also results from other DNA sequences found in this sample. V usage is TRBV11-3 and J usage is TRBJ1-1, with D possibly matching TRBD1 (5 bases). The CDR3 spans 12 residues. Germline CDR1 is SGHNT and CDR2 is YENEEA. Trimming shortened V by 5 bases and J by 4 bases, and 8 bases separated the two germline ends. The CDR3 nucleotides are TGTGCCAGCAGCAGGGGAGGCACTGAAGCTTTCTTT. It is translated as CASSRGGTEAFF. Combining the CDR3 with reference TRBV11-3 and TRBJ1-1 gives the whole variable domain EAGVVQSPRYKIIEKKQPVAFWCNPISGHNTLYWYLQNLGQGPELLIRYENEEAVDDSQLPKDRFSAERLKGVDSTLKIQPAELGDSAVYLCASSRGGTEAFFGQGTRLTVV.

This sequence joins TRBV19 and TRBJ2-2; D uncertain. Looked up from germline, CDR1 is LNHDA and CDR2 is SQIVND (reference sequence). The V end was cut by 5 bases, the J end by 0 bases, with 7 bases between. The CDR3 runs 14 residues. The CDR3 DNA reads as TGTGCCAGTAGTCTGGCACCGAACACCGGGGAGCTGTTTTTT. Protein: CASSLAPNTGELFF.

The chain combines TRBV5-6 with TRBJ2-1; D is unresolved. V lost 1 base to trimming and J lost 6 bases, with 5 bases between them. This CDR3 is built from 12 residues. Per germline, CDR1 SGHDT and CDR2 YYEEEE. This CDR3 reads CASSLNGNEQFF. The CDR3 DNA reads TGTGCCAGCAGCTTGAACGGCAATGAGCAGTTCTTC.

Worth noting for this clone: Within the sample, other DNA sequences also encode this same CDR3. The rearrangement joins TRBV10-1 to TRBJ2-7, with a tentative D call TRBD1 (6 bases). The CDR3 loop spans 14 amino acids. Germline V gives CDR1 WNHNN, CDR2 SYGVQD (reference sequence). Trimming removed 2 bases from V and 2 bases from J, with 10 bases in between. CDR3 DNA sequence: TGCGCCAGCAGTGAGGGGCAGGGGACCTACGAGCAGTACTTC. The encoded protein is CASSEGQGTYEQYF.

This clone was recorded once. The V gene is TRBV6-6, the J gene TRBJ1-5; no reliable D call. Germline V lookup: CDR1 MNHNY, CDR2 SVGAGI (reference sequence). The V and J ends lost 3 bases and 3 bases respectively, with 15 bases between them. CDR3 length: 16 amino acids. The CDR3 here is CASSYPKRADNQPQHF. The CDR3 nucleotides are TGTGCCAGCAGTTATCCGAAGAGGGCAGACAATCAGCCCCAGCATTTT.

The rearrangement links TRBV9 to TRBJ1-3, with D unresolved. Trimming removed 0 bases from V and 0 bases from J, with 7 bases in between. Germline CDR1 reads SGDLS; CDR2 reads YYNGEE. CDR3 size: 15 residues. DNA of the CDR3: TGTGCCAGCAGCGTAGGTCAGGACTCTGGAAACACCATATATTTT. It is translated as CASSVGQDSGNTIYF.

This chain connects TRBV6-1 to TRBJ2-1; the match to TRBD2 covers 7 bases. This CDR3 spans 13 amino acids. Per germline, CDR1 MNHNS and CDR2 SASEGT. The V gene end was trimmed by 11 bases and the J gene end by 3 bases; junction bases not matched to a gene: 7. The CDR3 nucleotides read TGTGCCTCGTCGGGGGGTTTCTACAATGAGCAGTTCTTC. This gives the protein CASSGGFYNEQFF.

The rearrangement links TRBV30 to TRBJ2-5; perhaps TRBD2 as D (5 bases). The V gene lost 1 base and the J gene lost 3 bases, with 6 bases spanning the gap. Looked up from germline, CDR1 is GTSNPN and CDR2 is SVGIG (reference sequence). The CDR3 is 12 residues long. The CDR3 DNA reads TGTGCCTGGAGTGCGGGGAAAGAGACCCAGTACTTC. Translating it yields CAWSAGKETQYF. Supplemented by reference TRBV30 and TRBJ2-5, the full variable domain reads SQTIHQWPATLVQPVGSPLSLECTVEGTSNPNLYWYRQAAGRGLQLLFYSVGIGQISSEVPQNLSASRPQDRQFILSSKKLLLSDSGFYLCAWSAGKETQYFGPGTRLLVL.

The chain couples TRBV5-1 to TRBJ2-6; D may match TRBD1 or TRBD2 (5 bases each). Germline CDR1 reads SGHRS; CDR2 reads YFSETQ. CDR3 size: 15 residues. The V gene lost 6 bases and the J gene lost 0 bases, with 10 bases spanning the gap. CDR3 region: CASTPGSSGANVLTF. CDR3 DNA: TGCGCCAGCACCCCAGGGAGCTCTGGGGCCAACGTCCTGACTTTC.

This clone was detected a few times. The CDR3 sequence: CAILDREDLWHQPQHF. Written as DNA, the CDR3 is TGTGCCATCCTCGACAGGGAAGACCTGTGGCATCAGCCCCAGCATTTT. The V and J genes are TRBV6-4 and TRBJ1-5; 7 bases align to TRBD1. Germline V gene lookup returns CDR1 MRHNA and CDR2 SNTAGT. The V gene end was trimmed by 10 bases and the J gene end by 5 bases; junction bases not matched to a gene: 17. The length of the CDR3 is 16 residues.

V gene TRBV29-1 combines with J gene TRBJ2-5; D uncertain. The CDR3 is made up of 12 amino acids. Germline V gene data show CDR1 as SQVTM and CDR2 as ANQGSEA. V lost 4 bases and J lost 5, with 11 bases in between. CDR3 nucleotide sequence: TGCAGCGTTGCCATAATCCTTGAGACCCAGTACTTC. It codes for CSVAIILETQYF.

In nucleotides, the CDR3 is TGTGCCAGCACCCTATGGGACAGCAATCAGCCCCAGCATTTT. Protein: CASTLWDSNQPQHF. The chain combines TRBV6-1 with TRBJ1-5, with D tentatively TRBD1 (5 bases). In germline, CDR1 is MNHNS, CDR2 SASEGT. The CDR3 is 14 amino acids. V dropped 7 bases and J dropped 1 base, with 11 bases sitting between them.

V is TRBV5-1 and J is TRBJ1-3; unclear D gene. The ends were cut back, 4 bases at V and 4 bases at J, with 15 bases in the middle. Germline values: CDR1 SGHRS, CDR2 YFSETQ. The CDR3 runs to 15 residues. CDR3 in DNA: TGCGCCAGCAGCCTGGTGGGCAACACCGGAAACACCATATATTTT. Translating it yields CASSLVGNTGNTIYF.

The chain has TRBV28 and TRBJ2-1; 13 bases match TRBD2. The CDR3 runs to 15 residues. CDR1 is MDHEN and CDR2 is SYDVKM in the germline V gene. Unmatched junction bases numbered 11, after V lost 10 bases and J lost 8 bases. As DNA, the CDR3 is TGTGCCATTCTGACCGGGACTAGCGGGGTAGATGAGCAGTTCTTC. Protein product: CAILTGTSGVDEQFF.

This clone was seen only a few times. V usage is TRBV27 and J usage is TRBJ1-2; TRBD1 aligns across 8 bases. Germline V gives CDR1 MNHEY, CDR2 SMNVEV (reference sequence). The ends lost 4 bases at V and 8 bases at J; junction bases unmatched: 3. CDR3 length: 12 amino acids. CDR3 in amino acids: CASSSTGEGYTF. The CDR3 DNA follows: TGTGCCAGCAGTTCGACAGGGGAAGGCTACACCTTC.

Comments on this clone: In the same sample, other DNA sequences code for this CDR3. The chain recombines TRBV18 with TRBJ1-2; D not certain. The CDR3 totals 14 residues. The germline V gene encodes CDR1 KGHSH and CDR2 LQKENI. Trimming pared 0 bases from V and 5 bases from J, leaving 10 bases between. CDR3 residues: CASSPPAGGYGYTF. In nucleotides, the CDR3 is TGTGCCAGCTCACCACCGGCGGGAGGATATGGCTACACCTTC.

V usage is TRBV7-9 and J usage is TRBJ2-7; TRBD1 aligns across 7 bases. CDR1 is SEHNR and CDR2 is FQNEAQ in the germline V gene (reference sequence). The CDR3 runs to 15 residues. Germline trimming cut 2 bases from V and 3 bases from J; bases unmatched to any gene: 7. The DNA of the CDR3 is TGTGCCAGCAGCTTATATCTGACAGGGAGCTACGAGCAGTACTTC. Amino acids: CASSLYLTGSYEQYF.

The chain carries TRBV7-3 and TRBJ2-1; D may be TRBD1 (6 bases). From germline, CDR1 is SGHTA and CDR2 FQGTGA. This CDR3 is 12 amino acids long. Trimming took off 5 bases at V and 7 bases at J, with 9 bases between the two ends. CDR3 region: CASSLQGNEQFF. DNA for the CDR3: TGTGCCAGCAGCCTACAGGGAAATGAGCAGTTCTTC.

The CDR3 DNA reads as TGCAGCGTGGGACAGAATTACAATGAGCAGTTCTTC. This sequence encodes CSVGQNYNEQFF. The rearrangement uses TRBV29-1 and TRBJ2-1; 7 bases map to TRBD1. Germline V gene lookup returns CDR1 SQVTM and CDR2 ANQGSEA. Trimming cost V 6 bases and J 4 bases; bases outside gene matches: 3. The CDR3 spans 12 residues.

The chain carries TRBV6-5 and TRBJ2-7, with D unresolved. The V gene's germline CDR1 is MNHEY and CDR2 SVGAGI. Trimming stripped 2 bases from V and 2 bases from J, with 7 bases between. This CDR3 has 13 amino acids. CDR3 nucleotides: TGTGCCAGCAGTTACGACGGTACCTACGAGCAGTACTTC. As protein: CASSYDGTYEQYF.

V gene TRBV2 combines with J gene TRBJ1-1; the match to TRBD1 covers 7 bases. The length of the CDR3 is 14 residues. Losses at the gene ends were 6 bases for V and 1 base for J; bases not matched to a gene: 5. Looked up from germline, CDR1 is SNHLY and CDR2 is FYNNEI. In DNA, the CDR3 is TGTGCCAGCAGAGGACAGGCAACGAACACTGAAGCTTTCTTT. This gives the protein CASRGQATNTEAFF.

The CDR3 loop is CASSLAGASNNEQFF. DNA of the CDR3: TGTGCCAGCAGCTTAGCGGGCGCTAGTAACAATGAGCAGTTCTTC. The genes are TRBV7-9 and TRBJ2-1; D remains unclear. Germline CDR1 is SEHNR and CDR2 is FQNEAQ (reference sequence). The CDR3 is 15 amino acids. Trimming stripped 0 bases from V and 5 bases from J, with 11 bases between.

The chain links TRBV27 to TRBJ1-2; possible D gene TRBD1, 5 bases. This CDR3 region has 13 residues. CDR1 and CDR2 (germline): MNHEY, SMNVEV (reference sequence). The germline V and J ends were trimmed by 6 bases and 8 bases, with 16 bases remaining between them. Written as DNA, the CDR3 is TGTGCCAGCAGACGGGACCAGGGCGGGGGCTACACCTTC. Its protein product is CASRRDQGGGYTF.